This T cell receptor beta chain was identified during a study of T cell responses to AZD1222 COVID-19 vaccine. Measured with immunoSEQ multiplex PCR; TCRdb has only the in-frame clones, and not every one. The repertoire holds some 31,000 clones, with 70% to 90% as singletons. This CDR3 comprises 13 residues. CDR1 LNHNV and CDR2 YYDKDF come from the germline V gene (reference sequence). V was trimmed by 1 base and J by 7 bases, leaving 10 bases between them. This clonotype was obtained from an adult who received the AZD1222 COVID-19 vaccine. The chain is built from TRBV15 and TRBJ1-2; D possibly corresponds to TRBD1 (6 bases). Specimen: peripheral blood, collected 28 days after the second AZD1222 dose. CDR3 nucleotides: TGTGCCACCAGCAGAGGGGGGGCGCGTGGCTACACCTTC. Protein: CATSRGGARGYTF.